The sequence of this T cell receptor (beta chain) was determined in a study of T cell repertoires in cytomegalovirus infection (dated by TCRdb to between 2017 and 2020). About the study as a whole: Peptide stimulations targeted recently identified HLA-C-restricted CMV epitopes, whose presentation resists viral immunomodulation, together with well-studied HLA-B-restricted epitopes. Donor HLA type was relevant to the analysis, as public TCR beta signatures indicated carriage of CMV infection together with the matching HLA type. The paper as a whole reports these results and caveats: The ex vivo response was dominated by HLA-C-restricted CMV-specific TCR beta clonotypes, which also provided the single most frequent clonotype in two of eight donors. Cumulative frequency of public TCR beta family members discriminated carriers of CMV infection plus the relevant HLA type in this cohort and an independent approximately 350-donor cohort.

The treatment or condition label corresponds to: in vitro stimulation with specific CMV peptide epitopes to enrich CMV-specific T cells. TCRdb records Illumina HiSeq 1500 as the sequencer. TCRdb redid the processing of the public reads, applying fastp at Q25 and MiXCR, and retained in-frame beta chains. Every distinct CDR3 protein forms one entry, paired with its most common genes and DNA. The sample table shows 700,000 to 850,000 distinct CDR3 sequences, and about 33% are seen once. Around 12% of the sample is in the top ten clones. From its cysteine to its phenylalanine, the CDR3 spans 15 amino acids. Only CDR3 DNA remains: 45 bases, in frame from the first base. As encoded in the germline V gene (reference sequence), CDR1 is SEHNR while CDR2 is FQNEAQ. Compared with germline, V lacks 1 base and J lacks 5 bases; bases without a gene match: 6. In the case of this clonotype: This receptor's antigen is unknown. No much larger clone exists at a distance of one base, and base qualities are not known.

The receptor chain draws on TRBV7-9 and TRBJ2-3, and 7 junctional nucleotides match TRBD2. This sequence originates from a human donor in good health (CMV status not recorded). Some clones in this sample may be carry-over from other donors' samples. The source was cultured CD8+ T cells from PBMCs, collected from culture after CMV antigen stimulation. The nucleotides read TGTGCCAGCAGCTTAGACCGATCGGGAGGAGATACGCAGTATTTT. Translated, it reads CASSLDRSGGDTQYF. Reference TRBV7-9 and TRBJ2-3 proteins supply the regions before and after the CDR3; the full variable domain is: DTGVSQNPRHKITKRGQNVTFRCDPISEHNRLYWYRQTLGQGPEFLTYFQNEAQLEKSRLLSDRFSAERPKGSFSTLEIQRTEQGDSAMYLCASSLDRSGGDTQYFGPGTRLTVL.